Shown below are 10 T cell receptor beta chains from a single sample sequenced in a study of T cells in Graves' hyperthyroidism and ophthalmopathy. Amplification yielded TCR beta CDR3 regions, with RNA transcripts as the source. First-round RT-PCR with HTBI primers amplified the TCR CDR3 region. TCRdb reprocessed the multiplex PCR reads via MiXCR and lists one record per CDR3 protein. This sample has roughly 130,000 distinct CDR3 sequences, with more than 20% found just once. Sequenced input: blood. The receptor set was obtained from a woman aged 45 to 65 with Graves' hyperthyroidism that later progressed to Graves' ophthalmopathy.

As to this clonotype: A much bigger clone sits one base away, suggesting this may be a read error. The V call is TRBV11-3, the J call TRBJ1-1; tentative D call: TRBD1 (6 bases). The CDR3 runs 13 residues. Trimming removed 4 bases at V and 1 base at J, with 7 bases between. Germline V gives CDR1 SGHNT, CDR2 YENEEA. The CDR3: CASSSTGNTEAFF. In nucleotides, the CDR3 is TGTGCCAGCAGCTCGACAGGGAACACTGAAGCTTTCTTT.

This clonotype was observed many times. The V gene is TRBV20-1, the J gene TRBJ2-5, with 7 bases aligning to TRBD1. CDR3 length: 14 residues. The germline V gene encodes CDR1 DFQATT and CDR2 SNEGSKA (reference sequence). Trimming at V came to 6 bases and at J to 3 bases, leaving 10 bases not matched to a gene. The CDR3 is CSARHRGTKETQYF. CDR3 bases: TGCAGTGCGCGCCACAGGGGAACGAAAGAGACCCAGTACTTC.

The chain couples TRBV28 to TRBJ2-5; TRBD2 agrees at 14 bases. Germline V gene lookup returns CDR1 MDHEN and CDR2 SYDVKM. V trimming: 5 bases; J trimming: 7 bases; junction bases outside the gene matches: 6. The CDR3 spans 15 residues. The CDR3 DNA is TGTGCCAGCAGTCCGGGACTAGCGGGAGAGGGGACCCAGTACTTC. Translation: CASSPGLAGEGTQYF.

This clonotype appeared many times. The V and J genes are TRBV27 and TRBJ1-1; tentatively, D is TRBD1 (5 bases). This CDR3 comprises 13 residues. Per the germline V gene, CDR1 is MNHEY and CDR2 is SMNVEV (reference sequence). V was cut by 6 bases and J by 0 bases, with 8 bases left in between. CDR3 DNA: TGTGCCAGCAGCTCGGGGGTGAACACTGAAGCTTTCTTT. It encodes CASSSGVNTEAFF.

This clonotype has ten or more counts. The rearrangement joins TRBV12-3 or TRBV12-4 to TRBJ1-1, with 8 positions matching TRBD1. Unmatched junction bases numbered 2, after V lost 3 bases and J lost 2 bases. The CDR3 is 14 amino acids. CDR3 bases: TGTGCCAGCAGTTTCTCAGGGGGCAACACTGAAGCTTTCTTT. Its protein is CASSFSGGNTEAFF.

This clonotype has at least ten counts. The chain carries TRBV7-9 and TRBJ1-2; no firm D call. Trimming took off 3 bases at V and 8 bases at J, with 7 bases between the two ends. Germline lookup yields CDR1 SEHNR and CDR2 FQNEAQ (reference sequence). The CDR3 length is 11 residues. The CDR3 DNA sequence: TGTGCCAGCAGCTTCGGACTGGGCTACACCTTC. Its translation is CASSFGLGYTF.

This clonotype came up many times. This chain uses TRBV28 with TRBJ2-4; 8 positions match TRBD2. CDR1 is MDHEN, CDR2 SYDVKM, per germline. The CDR3 runs 18 residues. V dropped 3 bases and J dropped 3; count of bases not matched to a gene: 13. The CDR3 here is CASSFSTRGGPGKNIQYF. CDR3 coding DNA: TGTGCCAGCAGTTTTAGCACCCGGGGGGGGCCGGGCAAAAACATTCAGTACTTC.

In this sample, this clonotype turned up many times. The chain is built from TRBV7-2 and TRBJ2-1; tentatively, D is TRBD1 (5 bases). The CDR3 is 12 amino acids. CDR1 and CDR2 (germline): SGHTA, FQGNSA. The germline V and J ends were trimmed by 2 bases and 9 bases, with 8 bases remaining between them. The DNA of the CDR3 is TGTGCCAGCAGCTTACACAGGTTTGAGCAGTTCTTC. Amino acids: CASSLHRFEQFF.

This clonotype has a count of ten or more. This chain connects TRBV12-3 or TRBV12-4 to TRBJ2-7; the match to TRBD2 covers 7 bases. With 4 bases clipped from V and 1 base from J, the junction kept 7 bases outside the gene matches. The CDR3 consists of 15 residues. Written as DNA, the CDR3 is TGTGCCAGCAGTTCAACTAGCGTAGTTTCCTACGAGCAGTACTTC. Translation gives CASSSTSVVSYEQYF.

This clonotype was seen many times. This CDR3 is CASSSPGTNAGEQFF. In nucleotides, the CDR3 is TGTGCCAGCAGCTCCCCCGGGACAAACGCCGGTGAGCAGTTCTTC. The chain links TRBV11-2 to TRBJ2-1, with TRBD1 as a possible D gene (6 bases). Germline assignment: CDR1 SGHAT and CDR2 FQNNGV. V lost 4 bases and J 9 bases, leaving 19 bases between the germline ends. The CDR3 loop spans 15 amino acids.